The clone carrying this T cell receptor beta chain was detected many times. Its target is not known. The sample originates from a study of Graves' ophthalmopathy and Graves' hyperthyroidism. Across the study: The collection of peripheral blood took place at initial diagnosis, before any treatment.

Study results and limitations: The model predicted progression of ophthalmopathy with a sensitivity of around 70%, and its specificity was 72% to 80%. Blood samples also showed most expanded thyroid clonotypes exceeding 0.001 frequency.

Clinical symptoms, serum thyroxine, TRAb, thyroid ultrasound and orbital computed tomography were relied on for diagnosis. Amplification of TCR beta CDR3 regions used RNA transcripts. In the first round, RT-PCR was carried out with HTBI primers, and a multiplex PCR formed the second round. TCRdb independently ran MiXCR on the multiplex PCR reads; one entry per CDR3 protein. This sample carries 400,000 to 450,000 distinct CDR3 sequences, about 21% of them seen once, and the ten largest clones take 2.5% to 3%. The germline V gene has CDR1 DFQATT and CDR2 SNEGSKA (reference sequence). The V end was cut by 0 bases, the J end by 0 bases, with 6 bases between. CDR3 length equals 14 residues.

Input material: peripheral blood. The sequence was collected from a woman between 18 and 30 years old with stable Graves' hyperthyroidism. The chain recombines TRBV20-1 with TRBJ1-3; D not resolved. The CDR3 is CSARDLSSGNTIYF. The CDR3 DNA reads as TGCAGTGCTAGAGACCTTAGCTCTGGAAACACCATATATTTT.